This T cell receptor beta chain was captured in a study of blood T cells in healthy people across ages. A J-beta primer mix and a sample-barcoded 5' primer were used in a second PCR of about 7 to 11 cycles. TCRdb passed the 5' RACE reads through MiXCR, listing each CDR3 protein once. The table records 800,000 or so distinct CDR3 sequences, about 42% of them present only once. In germline, CDR1 is LGHNA, CDR2 YNFKEQ. The CDR3 runs to 14 residues. The ends were cut back, 0 bases at V and 11 bases at J, with 14 bases in the middle. The chain uses TRBV4-2 and TRBJ2-1; no clear D gene. The sample consisted of blood. This TCR derives from a man of 80 years or more in good health. The CDR3 loop reads CASSQDYDSRQQFF. The CDR3 DNA reads TGTGCCAGCAGCCAAGATTACGACTCGCGCCAGCAGTTCTTC.